This T cell receptor (beta chain) was recovered during a study of regulatory T cells in long-lasting Graves disease. Germline loops: CDR1 SGHTA, CDR2 FQGNSA. The CDR3 totals 14 residues. V was trimmed by 2 bases and J by 9 bases, leaving 14 bases between them. According to the study, TCR beta libraries were built with iRepertoire HTBI primers and CDR3-region Arm-PCR. TCRdb ran MiXCR on the multiplex PCR reads and lists one entry per CDR3 protein. Of about 520,000 distinct CDR3 sequences in the sample, around 12% were seen once. The time point here: newly diagnosed GD, antithyroid drugs for less than 3 months. Scientists built the TCR library using RNA that was extracted from PBMCs. Findings and caveats of the study: A reduction in accuracy may have resulted from the small sample size. Relative to newly diagnosed Graves' patients, persistent ones had lower TCR diversity.

As for this clonotype: Its antigen is undetermined.

The same sample was also used in a study of T cells in Graves' hyperthyroidism and ophthalmopathy.

This chain links TRBV7-2 with TRBJ2-1; tentative D call: TRBD2 (5 bases). The receptor comes from a woman aged 25-40 years with Graves disease. The source was peripheral blood mononuclear cells (PBMCs), collected at new diagnosis, from a patient treated with antithyroid drugs. CDR3 residues: CASSLIAPRGEQFF. In DNA form, the CDR3 reads TGTGCCAGCAGCTTAATAGCGCCACGGGGTGAGCAGTTCTTC.